The 24 T cell receptor beta chains reported below all come from one sample, sequenced in a study of immune characterization of retroperitoneal liposarcoma (dated 2019 in TCRdb). The library came from PCR. Sequencing was performed on a NextSeq 500. In TCRdb, the public reads were trimmed at Q25 with fastp and aligned with MiXCR, with productive beta chains retained. Rows merge per CDR3 protein into single entries with the most common DNA and genes. The sample data list some 2,200 distinct CDR3 sequences, and about 40% of these were observed just once. Jointly, the top ten make up 35% to 45% of the sample. Sequenced sample: tumor tissue. The receptors shown here come from a male donor with retroperitoneal liposarcoma.

This clonotype has a handful of counts. V gene TRBV6-1 combines with J gene TRBJ2-3; TRBD1 matches at 7 bases. Germline V gene data show CDR1 as MNHNS and CDR2 as SASEGT. After removal of 5 bases from V and 2 bases from J, the junction contained 7 bases not matched to a gene. The CDR3 has 15 amino acids. CDR3 DNA sequence: TGTGCCAGCAGTTTCACGGGACAGATCACAGATACGCAGTATTTT. Translating gives CASSFTGQITDTQYF.

This clonotype was detected a few times. The chain couples TRBV10-3 to TRBJ2-7; no clear D gene. With 6 bases removed from V and 2 bases from J, the gap between germline ends came to 5 bases. The CDR3 is 11 amino acids. Germline loops: CDR1 ENHRY, CDR2 SYGVKD. The CDR3 region is CAIRGTYEQYF. The CDR3 DNA is TGTGCCATCAGGGGGACCTACGAGCAGTACTTC.

The table lists this clonotype with a few counts. The V call is TRBV6-1, the J call TRBJ2-5; perhaps TRBD2 as D (7 bases). The CDR3 has 16 amino acids. CDR1 MNHNS and CDR2 SASEGT come from the germline V gene. With 7 bases removed from V and 5 bases from J, the gap between germline ends came to 23 bases. CDR3 sequence: CASTRVGAGAEETQYF. In DNA, the CDR3 is TGTGCCAGCACTCGAGTGGGGGCGGGAGCGGAGGAGACCCAGTACTTC.

This clonotype occurred once. V and J are TRBV7-2 and TRBJ1-1, with unresolved D. V lost 5 bases and J lost 7, with 14 bases in between. Per the germline V gene, CDR1 is SGHTA and CDR2 is FQGNSA. The CDR3 loop spans 13 amino acids. The CDR3 nucleotides are TGTGCCAGCAGCCTGAGTTCAGTGAGTGAAGCTTTCTTT. It is translated as CASSLSSVSEAFF.

The rearrangement links TRBV6-1 to TRBJ2-5; no reliable D call. The CDR3 covers 14 residues. Trimming removed 2 bases from V and 0 bases from J, with 7 bases in between. Germline lookup yields CDR1 MNHNS and CDR2 SASEGT. The CDR3 sequence: CASSESTYQETQYF. In DNA form, the CDR3 reads TGTGCCAGCAGTGAATCGACCTACCAAGAGACCCAGTACTTC.

V gene TRBV27 combines with J gene TRBJ2-3; 7 bases agree with TRBD2. The tail of the sequence fits TRBJ2-1 better, so the J call may be wrong. Germline CDR1 reads MNHEY; CDR2 reads SMNVEV (reference sequence). The CDR3 has 14 residues. In nucleotides, the CDR3 is TGTGCCAGCATACCCTCCAGCGGGGCCAAGGCGCAGTTCTTC. Translated, it gives CASIPSSGAKAQFF.

By share, this clonotype counts as medium-sized. The chain has TRBV6-1 and TRBJ2-7; 7 positions match TRBD1. The CDR3 extends over 13 amino acids. Germline V gene data show CDR1 as MNHNS and CDR2 as SASEGT. V lost 3 bases, J lost 3 bases, and 2 bases stayed unmatched. CDR3 DNA: TGTGCCAGCAGTGAGGACAGGCTCTACGAGCAGTACTTC. Its translation: CASSEDRLYEQYF.

With regard to this clonotype: Since a much larger clone is just one base distant, this may be a read error. The chain recombines TRBV7-2 with TRBJ2-1; D is perhaps TRBD1 (6 bases). The CDR3 sequence is 14 residues long. The V end was cut by 2 bases, the J end by 13 bases, with 18 bases between. Germline CDR1 and CDR2: SGHTA and FQGNSA. The DNA for the CDR3 is TGTGCCAGCAGCTTAACAGGGCCCCAAGAGACCCAGTTCTTC. Its protein is CASSLTGPQETQFF.

This clonotype was observed a handful of times. The J gene is TRBJ2-1, the V gene TRBV6-6, with TRBD2 identical over 10 bases. CDR3 length equals 16 residues. The V gene end was trimmed by 1 base and the J gene end by 4 bases; junction bases not matched to a gene: 4. The germline V gene encodes CDR1 MNHNY and CDR2 SVGAGI (reference sequence). CDR3 in amino acids: CASSYFASGSYNEQFF. CDR3 nucleotide sequence: TGTGCCAGCAGTTACTTCGCTAGCGGGAGTTACAATGAGCAGTTCTTC.

This clonotype is termed medium-sized. The genes are TRBV6-1 and TRBJ2-5, with 7 bases fitting TRBD2. The CDR3 is made up of 14 amino acids. The ends lost 3 bases at V and 2 bases at J; junction bases unmatched: 3. Germline CDR1 and CDR2: MNHNS and SASEGT. The CDR3 DNA reads TGTGCCAGCAGTGATGGGGGGGGGCAAGAGACCCAGTACTTC. Translation gives CASSDGGGQETQYF.

The chain joins TRBV12-3 or TRBV12-4 to TRBJ2-1; D is ambiguous. V was clipped by 2 bases and J by 4 bases, with 9 bases between them. The CDR3 consists of 14 residues. CDR3 in amino acids: CASSLYLGYNEQFF. The CDR3 nucleotides read TGTGCCAGCAGTTTATATTTGGGTTACAATGAGCAGTTCTTC.

The genes are TRBV12-5 and TRBJ2-1; 11 bases match TRBD2. Germline V gene data show CDR1 as LGHNT and CDR2 as FRNRAP. With 7 bases clipped from V and 7 bases from J, the junction kept 9 bases outside the gene matches. The CDR3 runs to 15 residues. CDR3: CASEGTGLAANEQFF. CDR3 in DNA: TGTGCTAGTGAAGGCACGGGACTAGCGGCTAATGAGCAGTTCTTC.

This clonotype is termed medium-sized. The V gene is TRBV6-1, the J gene TRBJ1-4, with unresolved D. Trimming pared 6 bases from V and 0 bases from J, leaving 14 bases between. Germline CDR1 reads MNHNS; CDR2 reads SASEGT. This CDR3 comprises 16 residues. The DNA of the CDR3 is TGTGCCAGCAGCCCGACCGCCAGTACAACTAATGAAAAACTGTTTTTT. It specifies CASSPTASTTNEKLFF.

This clonotype was recorded a few times. The gene calls are TRBV6-1 and TRBJ1-6; 9 nucleotides match TRBD1. V was pared by 4 bases and J by 5 bases, with 6 bases of the junction left unmatched. This CDR3 comprises 16 residues. Germline-derived CDR1 and CDR2 are MNHNS and SASEGT. The CDR3 DNA reads TGTGCCAGCAGTGCTGGTAGGACAGGGGATAATTCACCCCTCCACTTT. Its translation: CASSAGRTGDNSPLHF.

The gene calls are TRBV6-1 and TRBJ2-4; D is perhaps TRBD2 (6 bases). V was pared by 0 bases and J by 0 bases, with 18 bases between. CDR1 is MNHNS, CDR2 SASEGT, per germline. CDR3 length: 19 amino acids. The CDR3 here is CASSEAAGKELLAKNIQYF. The DNA of the CDR3 is TGTGCCAGCAGTGAAGCTGCGGGGAAAGAACTTTTAGCCAAAAACATTCAGTACTTC.

This clonotype is labeled large. The CDR3 loop is CASSYSNLAGAGELFF. CDR3 DNA sequence: TGTGCCAGCAGTTACTCGAACCTAGCGGGAGCCGGGGAGCTGTTTTTT. The V call is TRBV6-5, the J call TRBJ2-2, with TRBD2 matching over 10 bases. CDR3 length: 16 residues. V shed 0 bases, J shed 6 bases, and the junction held 4 bases outside the gene matches. Germline lookup yields CDR1 MNHEY and CDR2 SVGAGI.

This clonotype appeared a few times. At one end the junction does not follow the germline gene, possibly because of a read error. The J gene is TRBJ1-1, the V gene TRBV7-7; D gene uncertain. CDR1 is SSHAT, CDR2 FNYEAQ, per germline (reference sequence). The CDR3 runs 13 residues. CDR3 sequence: CASSPLDGAEAFF. CDR3 nucleotides: TGTGCTAGCAGCCCCCTCGATGGCGCTGAAGCTTTCTTT.

This chain joins TRBV6-2 or TRBV6-3 and TRBJ1-1; D is perhaps TRBD1 (5 bases). Germline V lookup: CDR1 MNHEY, CDR2 SVGEGT. The CDR3 contains 15 residues. Trimming removed 0 bases from V and 6 bases from J, with 14 bases in between. This CDR3 is CASSYSRRSGAEAFF. DNA of the CDR3: TGTGCCAGCAGTTACTCCAGGCGGTCGGGGGCTGAAGCTTTCTTT.

The chain links TRBV6-6 to TRBJ2-3; TRBD2 might be the D (6 bases). Germline values: CDR1 MNHNY, CDR2 SVGAGI (reference sequence). This CDR3 region has 16 residues. V shed 0 bases and J shed 1 base, with 11 bases lying between them. The CDR3 sequence is CASSYSGLRGTDTQYF. The CDR3 coding sequence is TGTGCCAGCAGTTACTCGGGACTGAGGGGCACAGATACGCAGTATTTT.

This chain connects TRBV7-6 to TRBJ2-2; 7 bases fit TRBD1. Trimming at V came to 5 bases and at J to 0 bases, leaving 6 bases not matched to a gene. Germline assignment: CDR1 SGHVS and CDR2 FNYEAQ. There are 16 residues in the CDR3. In nucleotides, the CDR3 is TGTGCCAGCAGCAGCTCCGGGACAGCGAACACCGGGGAGCTGTTTTTT. It specifies CASSSSGTANTGELFF.

This clonotype is medium-sized. The chain uses TRBV6-1 and TRBJ1-1; the D gene is possibly TRBD1 (5 bases). V lost 7 bases to trimming and J lost 0 bases, with 12 bases between them. The V gene's germline CDR1 is MNHNS and CDR2 SASEGT. This CDR3 is built from 14 residues. CDR3 loop: CASKRGGMNTEAFF. The CDR3 DNA follows: TGTGCCAGCAAGAGGGGCGGAATGAACACTGAAGCTTTCTTT.

The chain recombines TRBV5-4 with TRBJ2-3, with TRBD1 matching 11 bases. J gave up 6 bases and V 0 bases, and 6 bases lay outside the gene matches. The CDR3 length is 16 residues. In germline, CDR1 is SGHNT, CDR2 YYREEE (reference sequence). In DNA form, the CDR3 reads TGTGCCAGCAGCTTGGACGGGACAGGGGGTGGGGATACGCAGTATTTT. As protein: CASSLDGTGGGDTQYF.

This clonotype is categorized as medium-sized (0.01 to 0.1%). The chain has TRBV6-1 and TRBJ1-5; D remains unclear. V was shortened by 3 bases and J by 3 bases, with 6 bases between the two germline ends. CDR1 MNHNS and CDR2 SASEGT come from the germline V gene. The CDR3 is 13 amino acids. In DNA form, the CDR3 reads TGTGCCAGCAGTGACGACTTCAATCAGCCCCAGCATTTT. It yields the protein CASSDDFNQPQHF.

This clonotype rates as medium-sized. The CDR3 sequence: CASSEWGRDYEQYF. Written as DNA, the CDR3 is TGTGCCAGCAGTGAATGGGGCAGAGACTACGAGCAGTACTTC. This rearrangement joins TRBV6-1 to TRBJ2-1, with D possibly TRBD1 on 5 matching bases. The J call may be mistaken, given a closer DNA end match to TRBJ2-7. The CDR3 sequence is 14 residues long. CDR1 MNHNS and CDR2 SASEGT come from the germline V gene.